Below are 11 T cell receptor beta chains sequenced from a single sample in a study of shared T cell receptors in the human thymus. Profiling relied on immunoSEQ multiplex PCR, and the TCRdb table lists in-frame clones only, not all of them. The data contain over 450,000 clones, around three quarters of them singletons. These same data were also listed under a study on human thymus T cells.

Material: thymocytes. These receptors originate from a boy under two years old with a congenital heart defect.

The gene calls are TRBV13 and TRBJ2-3; no reliable D call. Germline CDR1 reads PRHDT; CDR2 reads FYEKMQ (reference sequence). V lost 6 bases to trimming and J lost 4 bases, with 8 bases between them. The CDR3 contains 12 residues. The CDR3 nucleotides read TGTGCCAGCAGAGCTAGGTCAGATACGCAGTATTTT. It translates to CASRARSDTQYF.

This clone was observed a handful of times. The rearrangement links TRBV6-5 to TRBJ2-2; D perhaps matches TRBD2 (5 bases). Germline assignment: CDR1 MNHEY and CDR2 SVGAGI. This CDR3 contains 15 residues. Trimming pared 5 bases from V and 0 bases from J, leaving 10 bases between. The CDR3, as DNA: TGTGCCAGCAGTCAGGAGGCGCCGAACACCGGGGAGCTGTTTTTT. Protein sequence: CASSQEAPNTGELFF.

This chain links TRBV5-6 with TRBJ2-3; 10 bases line up with TRBD1. From germline, CDR1 is SGHDT and CDR2 YYEEEE. The CDR3 has 16 residues. With 4 bases clipped from V and 4 bases from J, the junction kept 9 bases outside the gene matches. The CDR3, as DNA: TGTGCCAGCAGCCTCGGGACAGGGGATTGTCCAGATACGCAGTATTTT. Protein product: CASSLGTGDCPDTQYF. Based on the CDR3 plus reference TRBV5-6 and TRBJ2-3, the full variable domain is DAGVTQSPTHLIKTRGQQVTLRCSPKSGHDTVSWYQQALGQGPQFIFQYYEEEERQRGNFPDRFSGHQFPNYSSELNVNALLLGDSALYLCASSLGTGDCPDTQYFGPGTRLTVL.

This clone was counted between two and nine times. The chain employs TRBV6-4 and TRBJ2-1; TRBD2 agrees at 10 bases. J lost 3 bases, V lost 5 bases, and 4 bases had no gene match. From germline, CDR1 is MRHNA and CDR2 SNTAGT. The CDR3 totals 15 residues. CDR3 loop: CASSHGTSDYNEQFF. In DNA form, the CDR3 reads TGTGCCAGCAGTCACGGGACTAGCGACTACAATGAGCAGTTCTTC.

V usage is TRBV5-1 and J usage is TRBJ1-2, with D hard to call. Germline V lookup: CDR1 SGHRS, CDR2 YFSETQ. The CDR3 is 18 amino acids. V was pared by 0 bases and J by 4 bases, with 22 bases between. CDR3 coding DNA: TGCGCCAGCAGCTTGGTGGCCTTTCCTCCATTCCCGCTCTATGGCTACACCTTC. Translated: CASSLVAFPPFPLYGYTF.

This clone was found a few times. This chain links TRBV6-1 with TRBJ2-7; TRBD2 matches 9 bases. The germline V gene encodes CDR1 MNHNS and CDR2 SASEGT. The CDR3 spans 21 residues. Germline trimming cut 2 bases from V and 7 bases from J; bases unmatched to any gene: 27. CDR3 nucleotides: TGTGCCAGCAGTGAAAGGAAAAGAAAGGGTTTTGGGGCGGGAGGGCCCAAAGAGCAGTACTTC. Translated, it gives CASSERKRKGFGAGGPKEQYF.

This clone was recorded a few times. The rearrangement joins TRBV5-1 to TRBJ1-5; TRBD1 might be the D (5 bases). CDR3 size: 17 residues. Germline-derived CDR1 and CDR2 are SGHRS and YFSETQ. Deletions cut 4 bases from V and 4 bases from J, with 21 bases between. The CDR3 DNA reads TGCGCCAGCAGCCGCGGGGGGGTCGCCCCTTTTAATCAGCCCCAGCATTTT. This codes for CASSRGGVAPFNQPQHF.

V is TRBV7-9 and J is TRBJ1-1; D call uncertain. Between the trimmed V and J ends, which lost 1 base and 2 bases, there was a span of 17 bases. Germline assignment: CDR1 SEHNR and CDR2 FQNEAQ (reference sequence). The CDR3 totals 17 residues. CDR3 coding DNA: TGTGCCAGCAGCTTAGTCGATGAGGTCAGAGAAAACACTGAAGCTTTCTTT. This sequence encodes CASSLVDEVRENTEAFF.

The chain combines TRBV28 with TRBJ1-2; TRBD1 agrees at 9 bases. With V trimmed by 11 bases and J by 4 bases, 5 bases remained unmatched. Germline CDR1 reads MDHEN; CDR2 reads SYDVKM. The CDR3 has 12 amino acids. CDR3 amino acids: CAGGQGAYGYTF. The CDR3 DNA is TGTGCCGGGGGACAGGGAGCCTATGGCTACACCTTC.

CDR3 sequence: CASSSAGGTYNEQFF. For the CDR3, the DNA is TGTGCCAGCAGCTCGGCGGGGGGGACCTACAATGAGCAGTTCTTC. The gene calls are TRBV5-6 and TRBJ2-1; 9 bases are a match to TRBD2. The CDR3 totals 15 residues. Trimming removed 3 bases from V and 2 bases from J; junction bases left unmatched: 3. The germline V gene has CDR1 SGHDT and CDR2 YYEEEE.

The chain uses TRBV27 and TRBJ2-7, with TRBD1 matching over 7 bases. Germline CDR1 MNHEY, CDR2 SMNVEV (reference sequence). This CDR3 has 14 residues. Trimming at V came to 6 bases and at J to 2 bases, leaving 7 bases not matched to a gene. The CDR3 loop is CASSFTGAPYEQYF. In nucleotides, the CDR3 is TGTGCCAGCAGCTTTACAGGGGCCCCCTACGAGCAGTACTTC.